The rows below give T cell receptor beta chains drawn from one sample of a study of T-cell memory formation after mild COVID-19. From the 5' RACE reads, TCRdb called clonotypes with MiXCR, one entry per CDR3 protein. Here the sample spans almost 550,000 distinct CDR3 sequences, approximately 20% being singletons. The sequencing input was PBMCs or a T cell subset sorted from them (not recorded which). Receptors originate from an adult woman who had mild COVID-19 (a few samples of this study predate the infection). Cell type and time point are not known. Each CDR3 is given with its conserved first and last residue. A D gene is named only where the DNA matches it firmly. Clone size is given for some rows only: seen once, a few or many times, or a class if the clone is expanded.

clone size: NA; D gene: TRBD2; CDR3 length: 15; J gene: TRBJ2-1; V gene: TRBV5-4; CDR3 protein: CASSGTSGVYNEQFF; CDR3 DNA: TGTGCCAGCAGCGGAACTAGCGGGGTCTACAATGAGCAGTTCTTC
clone size: NA; D gene: NA; CDR3 length: 16; J gene: TRBJ2-1; V gene: TRBV2; CDR3 protein: CASTGWGTERYNEQFF; CDR3 DNA: TGTGCCAGCACGGGTTGGGGGACGGAGCGCTACAATGAGCAGTTCTTC
clone size: NA; D gene: NA; CDR3 length: 16; J gene: TRBJ2-3; V gene: TRBV7-9; CDR3 protein: CASRSRRTTATDTQYF; CDR3 DNA: TGTGCCAGCAGGTCTCGTCGGACTACCGCTACAGATACGCAGTATTTT
clone size: once; D gene: TRBD1; CDR3 length: 16; J gene: TRBJ2-2; V gene: TRBV12-3/TRBV12-4; CDR3 protein: CASSGSGTGEGGELFF; CDR3 DNA: TGTGCCAGCAGTGGGTCTGGGACAGGCGAAGGGGGGGAGCTGTTTTTT
clone size: few; D gene: NA; CDR3 length: 13; J gene: TRBJ1-2; V gene: TRBV5-1; CDR3 protein: CASSDGQIYGYTF; CDR3 DNA: TGCGCCAGCAGCGATGGACAGATCTATGGCTACACCTTC
clone size: NA; D gene: TRBD2; CDR3 length: 17; J gene: TRBJ2-1; V gene: TRBV3-1; CDR3 protein: CASSPRTSGVIGNEQFF; CDR3 DNA: TGTGCCAGCAGCCCCCGGACTAGCGGGGTAATAGGCAATGAGCAGTTCTTC
clone size: NA; D gene: NA; CDR3 length: 15; J gene: TRBJ1-1; V gene: TRBV3-1; CDR3 protein: CASSQDYSESTEAFF; CDR3 DNA: TGTGCCAGCAGCCAAGACTACTCAGAGAGCACTGAAGCTTTCTTT
clone size: many; D gene: NA; CDR3 length: 11; J gene: TRBJ2-1; V gene: TRBV12-3/TRBV12-4; CDR3 protein: CASSPLGEQFF; CDR3 DNA: TGTGCCAGCAGTCCACTGGGGGAGCAGTTCTTC
clone size: NA; D gene: NA; CDR3 length: 15; J gene: TRBJ1-4; V gene: TRBV28; CDR3 protein: CASSLGGRMNEKLFF; CDR3 DNA: TGTGCCAGCAGTTTAGGAGGCAGGATGAATGAAAAACTGTTTTTT
clone size: few; D gene: NA; CDR3 length: 11; J gene: TRBJ2-7; V gene: TRBV12-3/TRBV12-4; CDR3 protein: CASSLGDDQYF; CDR3 DNA: TGTGCCAGCAGTTTAGGAGACGACCAGTACTTC
clone size: NA; D gene: NA; CDR3 length: 15; J gene: TRBJ1-3; V gene: TRBV4-1; CDR3 protein: CASSPASLGGNTIYF; CDR3 DNA: TGCGCCAGCAGCCCGGCCTCCTTGGGAGGAAACACCATATATTTT
clone size: few; D gene: TRBD2; CDR3 length: 16; J gene: TRBJ2-3; V gene: TRBV7-3; CDR3 protein: CASSPGIAGSTDTQYF; CDR3 DNA: TGTGCCAGCAGCCCGGGGATAGCGGGGAGCACAGATACGCAGTATTTT
clone size: few; D gene: TRBD1; CDR3 length: 15; J gene: TRBJ2-7; V gene: TRBV12-3/TRBV12-4; CDR3 protein: CASSFGTGFLYEQYF; CDR3 DNA: TGTGCCAGCAGTTTCGGGACAGGGTTTTTATACGAGCAGTACTTC
clone size: few; D gene: NA; CDR3 length: 13; J gene: TRBJ2-2; V gene: TRBV20-1; CDR3 protein: CSAIGPNTGELFF; CDR3 DNA: TGCAGTGCCATCGGTCCGAACACCGGGGAGCTGTTTTTT
clone size: few; D gene: TRBD1; CDR3 length: 14; J gene: TRBJ2-5; V gene: TRBV18; CDR3 protein: CASSRTGRQETQYF; CDR3 DNA: TGTGCCAGCTCAAGGACAGGGCGCCAAGAGACCCAGTACTTC
clone size: NA; D gene: NA; CDR3 length: 14; J gene: TRBJ2-3; V gene: TRBV7-2; CDR3 protein: CASSTYLSTDTQYF; CDR3 DNA: TGTGCCAGCAGCACATACTTAAGCACAGATACGCAGTATTTT
clone size: NA; D gene: NA; CDR3 length: 11; J gene: TRBJ2-1; V gene: TRBV29-1; CDR3 protein: CSVAADNEQFF; CDR3 DNA: TGCAGCGTTGCGGCGGACAATGAGCAGTTCTTC
clone size: NA; D gene: NA; CDR3 length: 15; J gene: TRBJ1-6; V gene: TRBV6-5; CDR3 protein: CASSSGRQENSPLHF; CDR3 DNA: TGTGCCAGCAGTTCGGGGAGGCAGGAGAATTCACCCCTCCACTTT
clone size: NA; D gene: NA; CDR3 length: 13; J gene: TRBJ2-3; V gene: TRBV29-1; CDR3 protein: CSVDSGSGDTQYF; CDR3 DNA: TGCAGCGTTGATTCTGGGAGCGGGGATACGCAGTATTTT
clone size: once; D gene: NA; CDR3 length: 13; J gene: TRBJ2-5; V gene: TRBV20-1; CDR3 protein: CSAQDAAEETQYF; CDR3 DNA: TGCAGTGCCCAGGACGCGGCAGAAGAGACCCAGTACTTC